A selection of T cell receptor beta chains follows, all from one sample in a study of chemoradiotherapy in HPV16-positive cancers. Repertoires were generated with immunoSEQ multiplex PCR, while TCRdb's copy carries only in-frame clones and drops some. The sample shows 25,000 to 30,000 clones, 93% of them seen only once. Sequencing used blood, obtained from a patient who underwent chemoradiotherapy. The receptors originated from a human donor with HPV-associated anogenital cancer. The conserved cysteine and the conserved F or W are not part of the CDR3 here. Fields, in order: V gene, D gene, CDR3 protein. D genes are given only for firm matches.

v_gene: TRBV18
d_gene: .
CDR3aa: ASSPVPNNSPLH

v_gene: TRBV18
d_gene: TRBD1
CDR3aa: ASSPVTGGGTEAF

v_gene: TRBV6-1
d_gene: TRBD1
CDR3aa: ASSALTGTGLRAF

v_gene: TRBV9
d_gene: .
CDR3aa: ASSASWTPRGEAF

v_gene: TRBV21-1
d_gene: .
CDR3aa: ASGLGQPYNSPLH

v_gene: TRBV5-1
d_gene: TRBD1
CDR3aa: ASSNPGTGRNEQF

v_gene: TRBV6-4
d_gene: .
CDR3aa: ASSSWDTRQSRDNVLT

v_gene: TRBV7-9
d_gene: .
CDR3aa: ASSLGGTQTQF

v_gene: TRBV19
d_gene: .
CDR3aa: ASSIGPADEQY

v_gene: TRBV7-2
d_gene: .
CDR3aa: ASSLEARIYYEQY

v_gene: TRBV5-4
d_gene: .
CDR3aa: ASSLEAGGELF

v_gene: TRBV6-5
d_gene: .
CDR3aa: ASSYGTTNEKLF

v_gene: TRBV7-2
d_gene: .
CDR3aa: ASSARQDMNTEAF

v_gene: TRBV4-2
d_gene: .
CDR3aa: ASSQDRGGQTTGELF

v_gene: TRBV19
d_gene: TRBD1
CDR3aa: ASSSTWAGGENTQY

v_gene: TRBV15
d_gene: TRBD2
CDR3aa: ATSTEKGLAGVYNEQF

v_gene: TRBV7-8
d_gene: .
CDR3aa: ASSPGRSSYEQY

v_gene: TRBV4-1
d_gene: .
CDR3aa: ASSQDFGSTDTQY

v_gene: TRBV6-1
d_gene: .
CDR3aa: ASSAAATTNYGYT

v_gene: TRBV4-2
d_gene: TRBD2
CDR3aa: ASSRRTSKGNEQF